Below, 9 T cell receptor beta chains from the same sample are listed, as sequenced in a study of blood T cell repertoires in COVID-19. Here immunoSEQ multiplex PCR was the method, and the copy in TCRdb shows in-frame clones only, minus some. The table shows 220,000 or so clones, with approximately 92% occurring only once. The sample taken for sequencing was PBMCs or T cells enriched from blood (not recorded which). The receptors were gathered from a woman between 18 and 30 years old in a cohort exposed to, infected with or recovered from COVID-19 (not recorded which).

Concerning this clone: Germline and junction disagree at one end, which may indicate a read error. The chain has TRBV27 and TRBJ2-1; 11 bases fit TRBD2. Germline assignment: CDR1 MNHEY and CDR2 SMNVEV (reference sequence). This CDR3 contains 15 residues. The CDR3 is CASSLRLAGYNERFF. The CDR3 DNA reads TGTGCCAGCAGTCTCCGACTAGCGGGGTACAATGAGCGGTTCTTC.

This clone has only one observation. DNA of the CDR3: TGTGCCAGCAGTTTAATGGGGAGCGGGAACGAGCAGTACTTC. It is translated as CASSLMGSGNEQYF. The chain is built from TRBV28 and TRBJ2-7, with 7 nucleotides matching TRBD2. This CDR3 is 14 amino acids long. V dropped 2 bases and J dropped 5; count of bases not matched to a gene: 6. Germline V gene data show CDR1 as MDHEN and CDR2 as SYDVKM.

The chain combines TRBV28 with TRBJ1-5; the match to TRBD1 covers 7 bases. V was clipped by 8 bases and J by 1 base; unmatched bases: 5. The CDR3 totals 14 residues. Looked up from germline, CDR1 is MDHEN and CDR2 is SYDVKM. CDR3 nucleotides: TGTGCCAGCCGGGACAGCTCGAGCAATCAGCCCCAGCATTTT. Its translation is CASRDSSSNQPQHF.

The V call is TRBV5-1, the J call TRBJ1-4; D gene uncertain. From germline, CDR1 is SGHRS and CDR2 YFSETQ. V was pared by 3 bases and J by 6 bases, with 15 bases between. This CDR3 is 15 amino acids long. The CDR3, as DNA: TGCGCCAGCAGCTCGGAGGTAGGGAAAGATGAAAAACTGTTTTTT. Amino acids: CASSSEVGKDEKLFF. The entire variable domain, with the rest obtained from reference TRBV5-1 and TRBJ1-4, is as follows: KAGVTQTPRYLIKTRGQQVTLSCSPISGHRSVSWYQQTPGQGLQFLFEYFSETQRNKGNFPGRFSGRQFSNSRSEMNVSTLELGDSALYLCASSSEVGKDEKLFFGSGTQLSVL.

The chain joins TRBV5-6 to TRBJ1-1; D might be TRBD1 (5 bases). V dropped 1 base and J dropped 6 bases, with 13 bases sitting between them. Germline loops: CDR1 SGHDT, CDR2 YYEEEE. This CDR3 contains 14 residues. The CDR3 nucleotides read TGTGCCAGCAGCTTGAGCCCCCCGGGGGCTGAAGCTTTCTTT. This encodes CASSLSPPGAEAFF. The variable domain in full, with the rest retrieved from reference TRBV5-6 and TRBJ1-1, is DAGVTQSPTHLIKTRGQQVTLRCSPKSGHDTVSWYQQALGQGPQFIFQYYEEEERQRGNFPDRFSGHQFPNYSSELNVNALLLGDSALYLCASSLSPPGAEAFFGQGTRLTVV.

CDR3 sequence: CASSYSRLTGDSPLHF. In DNA form, the CDR3 reads TGTGCCAGCAGTTACTCTCGATTGACAGGGGATTCACCCCTCCACTTT. The J gene is TRBJ1-6, the V gene TRBV6-5; 8 bases match TRBD1. The CDR3 has 16 residues. Looked up from germline, CDR1 is MNHEY and CDR2 is SVGAGI. The V gene end was trimmed by 0 bases and the J gene end by 8 bases; junction bases not matched to a gene: 6.

The J gene is TRBJ1-5, the V gene TRBV19, with 7 bases lining up with TRBD1. Germline V gives CDR1 LNHDA, CDR2 SQIVND (reference sequence). Trimming took 2 bases from V and 5 from J; bases not matched to a gene: 6. The CDR3 has 15 amino acids. This chain's CDR3 is CASSIPRQGDQPQHF. The CDR3, as DNA: TGTGCCAGTAGTATACCCCGACAGGGAGATCAGCCCCAGCATTTT.

A single count supports this clone. The chain is built from TRBV7-9 and TRBJ2-2, with 7 bases lining up with TRBD1. The CDR3 sequence is 17 residues long. CDR1 SEHNR and CDR2 FQNEAQ come from the germline V gene (reference sequence). V trimming: 4 bases; J trimming: 4 bases; junction bases outside the gene matches: 12. The CDR3 loop is CASSSIDRAVSTGELFF. CDR3 sequence (DNA): TGTGCCAGCAGCTCAATTGACAGGGCAGTGAGCACCGGGGAGCTGTTTTTT.

The rearrangement links TRBV5-6 to TRBJ1-2, with D possibly matching TRBD1 (6 bases). Trimming removed 4 bases from V and 4 bases from J, with 17 bases in between. Germline V CDR1 and CDR2: SGHDT, YYEEEE. The CDR3 sequence is 15 residues long. CDR3 coding DNA: TGTGCCAGCAGCCTAAAATCCGGGGGGCTCTATGGCTACACCTTC. Its protein product is CASSLKSGGLYGYTF.